A selection of T cell receptor beta chains follows, all from one sample in a study of blood T cell repertoires in COVID-19. Only in-frame clones appear in the TCRdb table, and some are missing; sequencing was by immunoSEQ multiplex PCR. In the table there are 300,000 to 400,000 clones, under 95% of which are singletons. Sequenced: peripheral blood. These receptors were obtained from a woman aged 18 to 35 who had recovered from COVID-19. Each CDR3 is given with its conserved first and last residue. A D gene is named only where the DNA matches it firmly. Part of the rows lack a size; the others show once, few, many or a class for expanded clones.

CDR3aa | CDR3nt | len | j_gene | v_gene | d_gene | abundance
CASSIDRVRETQYF | TGTGCCAGTAGTATAGACAGGGTCCGGGAGACCCAGTACTTC | 14 | TRBJ2-5 | TRBV19 | . | .
CASRGQGKEVGELFF | TGTGCCAGTAGGGGACAGGGGAAGGAGGTCGGGGAGCTGTTTTTT | 15 | TRBJ2-2 | TRBV19 | TRBD1 | .
CASSVPGDGELFF | TGTGCCAGCAGCGTCCCGGGTGACGGGGAGCTGTTTTTT | 13 | TRBJ2-2 | TRBV7-9 | . | .
CASRFWREAHNEQFF | TGTGCCAGCAGATTTTGGCGGGAGGCCCACAATGAGCAGTTCTTC | 15 | TRBJ2-1 | TRBV5-6 | TRBD2 | .
CSAGTVNTEAFF | TGCAGCGCCGGGACTGTGAACACTGAAGCTTTCTTT | 12 | TRBJ1-1 | TRBV29-1 | . | .
CATSDSRGASGSSGELFF | TGTGCCACCAGTGATTCTCGGGGGGCTAGCGGGAGTTCCGGGGAGCTGTTTTTT | 18 | TRBJ2-2 | TRBV24-1 | TRBD2 | .
CASRGAGDTIYF | TGTGCCAGCAGAGGAGCCGGGGACACCATATATTTT | 12 | TRBJ1-3 | TRBV12-3/TRBV12-4 | . | .
CASSSPRGDSGTEAFF | TGTGCCAGCAGTTCCCCCAGGGGGGACTCGGGCACTGAAGCTTTCTTT | 16 | TRBJ1-1 | TRBV5-4 | TRBD1 | .
CASSQLGQSYSNQPQHF | TGTGCCAGCAGCCAGTTGGGGCAGAGTTATAGCAATCAGCCCCAGCATTTT | 17 | TRBJ1-5 | TRBV7-2 | . | .
CASSQVNGGADTQYF | TGCGCCAGCAGCCAAGTAAACGGGGGGGCAGATACGCAGTATTTT | 15 | TRBJ2-3 | TRBV4-3 | TRBD2 | .
CATSDTGLAGAADTQYF | TGTGCCACCAGTGACACGGGACTAGCGGGAGCGGCGGATACGCAGTATTTT | 17 | TRBJ2-3 | TRBV24-1 | TRBD2 | once
CASSLHFPGQGTRNSNQPQHF | TGTGCCAGCAGTTTACATTTTCCGGGACAGGGAACGAGGAATAGCAATCAGCCCCAGCATTTT | 21 | TRBJ1-5 | TRBV27 | TRBD1 | .
CASSQKLAVWTDTQYF | TGTGCCAGCAGCCAAAAACTAGCGGTATGGACAGATACGCAGTATTTT | 16 | TRBJ2-3 | TRBV3-1/TRBV3-2 | TRBD2 | .